The 15 T cell receptor beta chains given below trace back to one sample, sequenced in a study of T-cell reconstitution after alpha-beta-depleted transplantation in children. It was with unique molecular identifiers that the TCRbeta library was prepared. MiXCR, applied by TCRdb to the PCR reads, yields one record per CDR3 protein. In the table there are 300,000 to 350,000 distinct CDR3 sequences, 16% of which are singletons. Sample: PBMCs, mostly from graft donor cells, taken 360 days after TCRalphabeta/CD19-depleted stem cell transplant. The receptors stem from a male patient aged 2 to 10 who had a stem cell transplant for acute lymphoblastic leukemia, so the T cells may come from the graft donor.

This clonotype showed up many times. The chain links TRBV4-2 to TRBJ2-5; D unclear. CDR3 size: 15 residues. The V end was cut by 1 base, the J end by 2 bases, with 11 bases between. Germline V gives CDR1 LGHNA, CDR2 YNFKEQ. Here the CDR3 DNA reads TGTGCCAGCAGCCAAGCCTTCACTTCACAAGAGACCCAGTACTTC. Its protein product is CASSQAFTSQETQYF.

The rearrangement joins TRBV27 to TRBJ2-7; 9 nucleotides line up with TRBD2. Germline-derived CDR1 and CDR2 are MNHEY and SMNVEV (reference sequence). The CDR3 runs to 15 residues. The ends lost 4 bases at V and 4 bases at J; junction bases unmatched: 8. The chain's CDR3 is CASSSPSGANYEQYF. Written as DNA, the CDR3 is TGTGCCAGCAGTTCCCCTAGCGGGGCTAATTACGAGCAGTACTTC.

The rearrangement links TRBV20-1 to TRBJ2-7; D possibly matches TRBD1 or TRBD2 (5 bases each). V lost 3 bases and J 0 bases, leaving 12 bases between the germline ends. This CDR3 has 14 amino acids. Germline loops: CDR1 DFQATT, CDR2 SNEGSKA (reference sequence). CDR3 bases: TGCAGTGCTAGGAGGGACGGTTCCTCCTACGAGCAGTACTTC. This gives the protein CSARRDGSSYEQYF.

In this sample, this clonotype turned up a few times. The chain couples TRBV28 to TRBJ1-5; D might be TRBD1 (5 bases). V gave up 0 bases and J gave up 6 bases, with 9 bases separating them. CDR1 and CDR2 from the germline V gene are MDHEN and SYDVKM. The CDR3 has 14 amino acids. CDR3 DNA sequence: TGTGCCAGCAGTTTATGGCAGGGTAGTCAGCCCCAGCATTTT. This gives the protein CASSLWQGSQPQHF. Combining the CDR3 with reference TRBV28 and TRBJ1-5 gives the whole variable domain DVKVTQSSRYLVKRTGEKVFLECVQDMDHENMFWYRQDPGLGLRLIYFSYDVKMKEKGDIPEGYSVSREKKERFSLILESASTNQTSMYLCASSLWQGSQPQHFGDGTRLSIL.

This clonotype has at least ten counts. This chain joins TRBV13 and TRBJ2-5; 14 bases are shared with TRBD2. Germline V gene data show CDR1 as PRHDT and CDR2 as FYEKMQ (reference sequence). With V trimmed by 5 bases and J by 2 bases, 4 bases remained unmatched. This CDR3 has 16 amino acids. DNA for the CDR3: TGTGCCAGCAGCCTGGGACTAGCGGGAGTACAAGAGACCCAGTACTTC. Translation: CASSLGLAGVQETQYF.

V is TRBV7-2 and J is TRBJ2-7, with TRBD1 identical over 9 bases. Germline CDR1 reads SGHTA; CDR2 reads FQGNSA. V shed 3 bases and J 4 bases; nucleotides not matched to a gene: 7. The CDR3 has 15 residues. The CDR3 DNA reads TGTGCCAGCAGCTTCACAGGGGGCGCGAAGTACGAGCAGTACTTC. This encodes CASSFTGGAKYEQYF.

This clonotype was observed at least ten times. The chain links TRBV7-8 to TRBJ2-7, with 8 positions matching TRBD2. The CDR3 is 13 residues long. Trimming took 5 bases from V and 3 from J; bases not matched to a gene: 3. Germline CDR1 is SGHVS and CDR2 is FQNEAQ. Written as DNA, the CDR3 is TGTGCCAGCAGCCCAGGGACTAGCTACGAGCAGTACTTC. Amino acids: CASSPGTSYEQYF. Full variable domain (remainder filled in from reference TRBV7-8 and TRBJ2-7): GAGVSQSPRYKVAKRGQDVALRCDPISGHVSLFWYQQALGQGPEFLTYFQNEAQLDKSGLPSDRFFAERPEGSVSTLKIQRTQQEDSAVYLCASSPGTSYEQYFGPGTRLTVT.

The gene calls are TRBV6-2 or TRBV6-3 and TRBJ2-7, with D uncertain. CDR1 is MNHEY, CDR2 SVGEGT, per germline. Between the trimmed V and J ends, which lost 5 bases and 4 bases, there was a span of 12 bases. The CDR3 is 13 amino acids. The CDR3 region has the DNA TGTGCCAGCAGTCGTGACACTTTTTACGAGCAGTACTTC. Its protein product is CASSRDTFYEQYF.

The V call is TRBV29-1, the J call TRBJ2-7; perhaps TRBD1 as D (5 bases). CDR1 is SQVTM, CDR2 ANQGSEA, per germline. This CDR3 region has 12 residues. The V end lost 5 bases, the J end lost 5 bases, and 13 bases lay between the germline ends. The CDR3 region is CSVRQGFDEQYF. DNA of the CDR3: TGCAGCGTTCGTCAGGGTTTCGACGAGCAGTACTTC.

The chain couples TRBV10-3 to TRBJ1-2, with D perhaps TRBD1 (6 bases). V was pared by 0 bases and J by 5 bases, with 13 bases between. CDR3 length equals 15 residues. The V gene's germline CDR1 is ENHRY and CDR2 SYGVKD. The CDR3: CAISESEGGVYGYTF. CDR3 nucleotide sequence: TGTGCCATCAGTGAGTCTGAAGGGGGGGTGTATGGCTACACCTTC.

This clonotype was counted many times. V usage is TRBV5-1 and J usage is TRBJ2-2; D possibly corresponds to TRBD2 (6 bases). The CDR3 contains 14 residues. Germline V CDR1 and CDR2: SGHRS, YFSETQ. The V and J ends lost 4 bases and 5 bases respectively, with 12 bases between them. The CDR3 loop is CASSQGAGTGELFF. Written as DNA, the CDR3 is TGCGCCAGCAGCCAAGGAGCGGGTACCGGGGAGCTGTTTTTT.

This clonotype was seen many times. V is TRBV12-3 or TRBV12-4 and J is TRBJ2-7; D possibly corresponds to TRBD2 (6 bases). This CDR3 comprises 15 residues. The V end lost 2 bases, the J end lost 0 bases, and 11 bases lay between the germline ends. The CDR3 nucleotides read TGTGCCAGCAGTTTATGGCGGGGAAGCTCCTACGAGCAGTACTTC. It specifies CASSLWRGSSYEQYF.

This clonotype came up a few times. CDR3 in amino acids: CATSADRTSPSTDTQYF. The CDR3 DNA is TGTGCCACCAGTGCTGACAGGACTAGCCCCAGCACAGATACGCAGTATTTT. The V call is TRBV24-1, the J call TRBJ2-3; 8 bases agree with TRBD2. V gave up 5 bases and J gave up 0 bases; unmatched junction bases: 9. Per germline, CDR1 KGHDR and CDR2 SFDVKD. This CDR3 is built from 17 residues.

This clonotype was counted between two and nine times. The CDR3 nucleotides are TGTGCCAGCAGCTTAGCCGGGAGTCTCTCTACGCAGTATTTT. It codes for CASSLAGSLSTQYF. The chain carries TRBV13 and TRBJ2-3, with a weak D call TRBD2 (6 bases). This CDR3 has 14 residues. Trimming took 1 base from V and 8 from J, leaving 13 bases between them. Per germline, CDR1 PRHDT and CDR2 FYEKMQ (reference sequence).

This clonotype was detected a few times. The chain uses TRBV6-5 and TRBJ1-4, with D uncertain. The CDR3 sequence is 15 residues long. Trimming took off 0 bases at V and 5 bases at J, with 10 bases between the two ends. Germline assignment: CDR1 MNHEY and CDR2 SVGAGI. The CDR3 is CASSYSIVRNEKLFF. For the CDR3, the DNA is TGTGCCAGCAGTTACTCGATCGTGAGGAATGAAAAACTGTTTTTT.